A selection of T cell receptor beta chains follows, all from one sample in a study of cytomegalovirus exposure and HLA in healthy donors. Produced via immunoSEQ multiplex PCR; TCRdb's table is partial and in-frame only. Of roughly 120,000 clones listed, 15% are singletons. Sample: PBMCs. The receptor set was obtained from a woman younger than 35 in good health and CMV-seronegative. CDR3s include the opening cysteine and the closing phenylalanine or tryptophan. The D gene is left open where the match is weak. Not all rows give a size; the values are once, few, many and, for expanded clones, a class.

V: TRBV6-6; D: .; size: .; length: 16; J: TRBJ2-1; CDR3: CASSYSGVGVYSEQFF; DNA: TGTGCCAGCAGTTACTCCGGAGTGGGAGTGTATTCTGAGCAGTTCTTC
V: TRBV27; D: TRBD2; size: few; length: 13; J: TRBJ2-7; CDR3: CASSLSGGNEQYF; DNA: TGTGCCAGCAGTTTATCGGGGGGGAACGAGCAGTACTTC
V: TRBV6-5; D: .; size: .; length: 13; J: TRBJ1-2; CDR3: CASSYVGLGGYTF; DNA: TGTGCCAGCAGTTACGTCGGCCTAGGTGGCTACACCTTC
V: TRBV27; D: TRBD2; size: .; length: 13; J: TRBJ2-5; CDR3: CASSLSGGRGQYF; DNA: TGTGCCAGCAGTTTATCGGGCGGGAGGGGTCAGTACTTC
V: TRBV30; D: TRBD2; size: .; length: 15; J: TRBJ2-7; CDR3: CAWIPPGGRAYEQYF; DNA: TGTGCCTGGATACCCCCGGGAGGAAGAGCCTACGAGCAGTACTTC
V: TRBV6-4; D: .; size: .; length: 13; J: TRBJ1-1; CDR3: CASSPRENTEAFF; DNA: TGTGCCAGCAGCCCCAGGGAGAACACTGAAGCTTTCTTT
V: TRBV27; D: TRBD2; size: .; length: 13; J: TRBJ2-7; CDR3: CASSFRGVGEQYF; DNA: TGTGCCAGCAGTTTCCGGGGGGTTGGTGAGCAGTACTTC
V: TRBV5-6; D: TRBD1; size: few; length: 15; J: TRBJ1-6; CDR3: CASSLAQGENSPLHF; DNA: TGTGCCAGCAGCTTGGCACAGGGGGAAAATTCACCCCTCCACTTT
V: TRBV2; D: .; size: .; length: 13; J: TRBJ2-7; CDR3: CASMGRGWYEQYF; DNA: TGTGCCAGCATGGGCAGGGGCTGGTACGAGCAGTACTTC
V: TRBV7-3; D: TRBD2; size: .; length: 17; J: TRBJ2-5; CDR3: CASSPETSGRGEETQYF; DNA: TGTGCCAGCAGCCCAGAGACTAGCGGGAGAGGGGAAGAGACCCAGTACTTC
V: TRBV5-1; D: .; size: few; length: 15; J: TRBJ2-7; CDR3: CASSLTAGWVYEQYF; DNA: TGCGCCAGCAGCTTGACGGCAGGGTGGGTGTACGAGCAGTACTTC
V: TRBV29-1; D: .; size: few; length: 9; J: TRBJ1-1; CDR3: CSVLRGAFF; DNA: TGCAGCGTTCTGAGGGGGGCTTTCTTT
V: TRBV6-5; D: .; size: few; length: 14; J: TRBJ1-1; CDR3: CASSLATGSTEAFF; DNA: TGTGCCAGCAGCTTAGCTACAGGGAGCACTGAAGCTTTCTTT
V: TRBV28; D: .; size: .; length: 13; J: TRBJ2-3; CDR3: CASSLGDTDTQYF; DNA: TGTGCCAGCAGTTTGGGCGACACAGATACGCAGTATTTT
V: TRBV6-6; D: TRBD1; size: few; length: 16; J: TRBJ1-3; CDR3: CASSAWDRSSGNTIYF; DNA: TGTGCCAGCAGTGCATGGGACAGGAGCTCTGGAAACACCATATATTTT
V: TRBV13; D: .; size: .; length: 12; J: TRBJ1-1; CDR3: CASSGTNLEAFF; DNA: TGTGCCAGCAGCGGGACAAATCTTGAAGCTTTCTTT
V: TRBV5-5; D: .; size: .; length: 13; J: TRBJ2-7; CDR3: CASSFGQLYEQYF; DNA: TGTGCCAGCAGCTTTGGACAGTTGTACGAGCAGTACTTC
V: TRBV10-3; D: TRBD1; size: few; length: 13; J: TRBJ1-4; CDR3: CAISESRGEKLFF; DNA: TGTGCCATCAGTGAGTCCAGGGGGGAAAAACTGTTTTTT
V: TRBV7-2; D: .; size: .; length: 15; J: TRBJ1-3; CDR3: CASSLSSTPRNTIYF; DNA: TGTGCCAGCAGCTTAAGTTCAACACCCCGAAACACCATATATTTT
V: TRBV6-5; D: TRBD2; size: few; length: 14; J: TRBJ2-1; CDR3: CASRMTSGRNEQFF; DNA: TGTGCCAGCAGGATGACTAGCGGACGGAATGAGCAGTTCTTC
V: TRBV9; D: TRBD2; size: .; length: 16; J: TRBJ2-5; CDR3: CASSPYSGGAGETQYF; DNA: TGTGCCAGCAGCCCGTACTCCGGGGGGGCGGGGGAGACCCAGTACTTC
V: TRBV6-6; D: TRBD1; size: .; length: 15; J: TRBJ2-4; CDR3: CASSLGTGSPNIQYF; DNA: TGTGCCAGCAGTCTTGGGACAGGGTCCCCCAACATTCAGTACTTC
V: TRBV27; D: TRBD2; size: .; length: 19; J: TRBJ2-1; CDR3: CASSLGLAGGPGAYNEQFF; DNA: TGTGCCAGCAGCCTCGGACTAGCGGGAGGACCCGGCGCCTACAATGAGCAGTTCTTC
V: TRBV7-9; D: .; size: .; length: 15; J: TRBJ2-5; CDR3: CASSLVGQSQETQYF; DNA: TGTGCCAGCAGCTTAGTTGGACAGTCCCAAGAGACCCAGTACTTC
V: TRBV4-3; D: .; size: .; length: 15; J: TRBJ1-1; CDR3: CASSQDPGLITEAFF; DNA: TGCGCCAGCAGCCAAGACCCAGGGCTGATCACTGAAGCTTTCTTT
V: TRBV27; D: TRBD1; size: .; length: 14; J: TRBJ1-1; CDR3: CASSLGTGLTEAFF; DNA: TGTGCCAGCAGTTTGGGGACAGGGCTAACTGAAGCTTTCTTT
V: TRBV28; D: TRBD1; size: .; length: 15; J: TRBJ2-5; CDR3: CASSLGQGGGETQYF; DNA: TGTGCCAGCAGTCTCGGACAGGGTGGGGGGGAGACCCAGTACTTC
V: TRBV10-3; D: TRBD1; size: few; length: 14; J: TRBJ2-2; CDR3: CAITGDRASGELFF; DNA: TGTGCCATCACCGGGGACAGGGCTAGCGGGGAGCTGTTTTTT
V: TRBV5-1; D: TRBD2; size: few; length: 18; J: TRBJ2-2; CDR3: CASSLAGTSNDIYGELFF; DNA: TGCGCCAGCAGCTTGGCCGGGACTAGCAACGACATATACGGGGAGCTGTTTTTT
V: TRBV5-1; D: TRBD1; size: .; length: 19; J: TRBJ1-5; CDR3: CASSETPGQTKGSNQPQHF; DNA: TGCGCCAGCAGCGAAACTCCGGGACAGACCAAGGGGAGCAATCAGCCCCAGCATTTT
V: TRBV19; D: TRBD1; size: .; length: 20; J: TRBJ2-7; CDR3: CASTSFPPGQGVGPYYEQYF; DNA: TGTGCCAGTACTTCATTCCCACCGGGACAGGGAGTGGGGCCCTACTACGAGCAGTACTTC
V: TRBV6-5; D: .; size: .; length: 15; J: TRBJ1-1; CDR3: CASSYSWESNTEAFF; DNA: TGTGCCAGCAGTTACTCGTGGGAGTCAAACACTGAAGCTTTCTTT